Presented here are 5 T cell receptor beta chains from one specimen sequenced in a study of blood T cell repertoires in COVID-19. Produced via immunoSEQ multiplex PCR; TCRdb's table is partial and in-frame only. The sample yields under 85,000 clones, about 85% seen once. Sequencing was performed on peripheral blood. The source of these receptors is a man at least 80 years old with acute or convalescent COVID-19.

The CDR3 DNA follows: TGTGCCACCAGTGATTGGACAGGGGATCAGCCCCAGCATTTT. Translating gives CATSDWTGDQPQHF. This chain joins TRBV24-1 and TRBJ1-5; 9 bases agree with TRBD1. This CDR3 region has 14 residues. V lost 2 bases to trimming and J lost 5 bases; unmatched junction nucleotides: 0. From germline, CDR1 is KGHDR and CDR2 SFDVKD.

This rearrangement joins TRBV24-1 to TRBJ2-1, with 11 bases aligning to TRBD2. The germline CDR1 and CDR2 sequences are KGHDR and SFDVKD. With V trimmed by 3 bases and J by 8 bases, 8 bases remained unmatched. The CDR3 runs 16 residues. The CDR3 nucleotides read TGTGCCACCAGTGATCCGACTAGCGGGGTCCGTTATGAGCAGTTCTTC. This gives the protein CATSDPTSGVRYEQFF.

J is TRBJ1-2 and V is TRBV25-1; D uncertain. The CDR3 extends over 15 amino acids. V was clipped by 8 bases and J by 5 bases, with 21 bases between them. The V gene's germline CDR1 is MGHDK and CDR2 SYGVNS. The CDR3: CASSAAAGRDYGYTF. CDR3 bases: TGTGCCAGCTCCGCCGCTGCGGGGAGAGATTATGGCTACACCTTC.

The J gene is TRBJ2-5, the V gene TRBV2; TRBD1 matches 9 bases. J lost 2 bases, V lost 3 bases, and 4 bases had no gene match. In germline, CDR1 is SNHLY, CDR2 FYNNEI. This CDR3 spans 15 amino acids. CDR3 loop: CASSEGQGGQETQYF. The CDR3 bases are TGTGCCAGCAGTGAGGGACAGGGTGGGCAAGAGACCCAGTACTTC.

The rearrangement joins TRBV12-5 to TRBJ1-1; D call uncertain. The V gene's germline CDR1 is LGHNT and CDR2 FRNRAP. The CDR3 is 14 amino acids. The V and J ends lost 6 bases and 4 bases respectively, with 15 bases between them. CDR3 sequence (DNA): TGTGCTAGTGGAGCCTATATGGGGAGCACTGAAGCTTTCTTT. It codes for CASGAYMGSTEAFF.